This T cell receptor beta chain came from a study of technical replicates of blood from a few donors. Deletions cut 3 bases from V and 0 bases from J, with 9 bases between. This CDR3 is built from 15 residues. Germline V gene lookup returns CDR1 SNHLY and CDR2 FYNNEI. Only in-frame clones appear in the TCRdb table, and some are missing; sequencing was by immunoSEQ multiplex PCR. The sample holds more than 75,000 clones; about 92% are singletons and the top ten take 0.2% to 0.25%. Sequenced material: T cells isolated from PBMCs. This receptor was taken from a human donor in good health. This chain uses TRBV2 with TRBJ2-1; no firm D call. The CDR3 here is CASSETASSYNEQFF. The DNA for the CDR3 is TGTGCCAGCAGTGAGACGGCTAGCTCCTACAATGAGCAGTTCTTC.